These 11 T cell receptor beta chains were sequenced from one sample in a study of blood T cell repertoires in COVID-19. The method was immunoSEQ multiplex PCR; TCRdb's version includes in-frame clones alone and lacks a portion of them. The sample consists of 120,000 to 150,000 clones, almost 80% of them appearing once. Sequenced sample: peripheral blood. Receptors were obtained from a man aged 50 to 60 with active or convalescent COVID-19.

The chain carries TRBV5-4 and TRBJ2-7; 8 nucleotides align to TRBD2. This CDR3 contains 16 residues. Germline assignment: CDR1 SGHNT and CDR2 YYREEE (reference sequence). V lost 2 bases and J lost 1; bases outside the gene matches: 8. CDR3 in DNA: TGTGCCAGCAGCTTCGTGGGCGGGAGGCATTCCTACGAGCAGTACTTC. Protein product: CASSFVGGRHSYEQYF.

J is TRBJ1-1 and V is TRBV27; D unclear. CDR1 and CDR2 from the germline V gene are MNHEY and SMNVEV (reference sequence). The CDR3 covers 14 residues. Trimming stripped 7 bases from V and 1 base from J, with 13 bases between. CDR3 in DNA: TGTGCCAGCACCGACTCCCGATCGAACACTGAAGCTTTCTTT. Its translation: CASTDSRSNTEAFF.

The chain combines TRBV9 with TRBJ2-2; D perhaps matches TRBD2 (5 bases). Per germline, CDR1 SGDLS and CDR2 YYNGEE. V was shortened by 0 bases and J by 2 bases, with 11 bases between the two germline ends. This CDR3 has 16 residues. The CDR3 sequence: CASSVAMRANTGELFF. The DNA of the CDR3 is TGTGCCAGCAGCGTAGCTATGAGGGCAAACACCGGGGAGCTGTTTTTT.

The CDR3 sequence: CASSEWGDFSGSTDTQYF. In DNA form, the CDR3 reads TGTGCCAGCAGTGAATGGGGGGACTTTAGCGGCAGCACAGATACGCAGTATTTT. The rearrangement joins TRBV6-1 to TRBJ2-3, with D perhaps matching TRBD2 (6 bases). This CDR3 has 18 amino acids. Trimming took 2 bases from V and 0 from J, leaving 18 bases between them. CDR1 MNHNS and CDR2 SASEGT come from the germline V gene.

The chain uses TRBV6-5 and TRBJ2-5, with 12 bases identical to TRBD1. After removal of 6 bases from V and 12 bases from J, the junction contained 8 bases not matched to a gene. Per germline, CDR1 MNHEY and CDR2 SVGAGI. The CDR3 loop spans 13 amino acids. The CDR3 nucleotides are TGTGCCAGCAGGTCTCCGGGACAGGGGGCTGAGTACTTC. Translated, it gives CASRSPGQGAEYF.

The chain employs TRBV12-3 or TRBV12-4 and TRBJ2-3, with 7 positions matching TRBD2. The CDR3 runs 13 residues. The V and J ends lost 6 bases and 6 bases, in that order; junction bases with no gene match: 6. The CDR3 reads CASSPGTIDTQYF. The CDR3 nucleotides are TGTGCCAGCAGCCCCGGGACTATCGATACGCAGTATTTT.

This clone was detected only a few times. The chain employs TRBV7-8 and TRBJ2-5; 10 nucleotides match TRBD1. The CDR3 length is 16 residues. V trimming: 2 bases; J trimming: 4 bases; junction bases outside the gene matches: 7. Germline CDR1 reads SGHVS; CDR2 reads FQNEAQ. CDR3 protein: CASSLLRQGAGETQYF. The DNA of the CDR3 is TGTGCCAGCAGCTTACTCCGACAGGGGGCGGGAGAGACCCAGTACTTC. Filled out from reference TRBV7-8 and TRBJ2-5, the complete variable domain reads GAGVSQSPRYKVAKRGQDVALRCDPISGHVSLFWYQQALGQGPEFLTYFQNEAQLDKSGLPSDRFFAERPEGSVSTLKIQRTQQEDSAVYLCASSLLRQGAGETQYFGPGTRLLVL.

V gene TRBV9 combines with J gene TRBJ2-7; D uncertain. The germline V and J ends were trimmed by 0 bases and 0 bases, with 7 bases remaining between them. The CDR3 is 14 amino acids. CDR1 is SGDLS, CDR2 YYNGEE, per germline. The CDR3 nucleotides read TGTGCCAGCAGCGTAGGGCCGATCTCCTACGAGCAGTACTTC. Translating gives CASSVGPISYEQYF.

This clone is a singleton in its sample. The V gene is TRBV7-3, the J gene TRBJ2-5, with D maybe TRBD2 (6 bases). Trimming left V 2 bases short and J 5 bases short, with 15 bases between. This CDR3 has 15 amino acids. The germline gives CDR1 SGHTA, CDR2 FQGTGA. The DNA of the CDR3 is TGTGCCAGCAGCTTAGGCTTACCGGGGAGGGAGACCCAGTACTTC. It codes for CASSLGLPGRETQYF.

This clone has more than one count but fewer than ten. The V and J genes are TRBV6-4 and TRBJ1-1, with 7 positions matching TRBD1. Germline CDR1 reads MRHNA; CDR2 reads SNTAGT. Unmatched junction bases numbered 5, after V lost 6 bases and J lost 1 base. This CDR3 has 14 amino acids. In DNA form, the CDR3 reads TGTGCCAGCAGCCCGGGACAGTCGAACACTGAAGCTTTCTTT. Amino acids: CASSPGQSNTEAFF.

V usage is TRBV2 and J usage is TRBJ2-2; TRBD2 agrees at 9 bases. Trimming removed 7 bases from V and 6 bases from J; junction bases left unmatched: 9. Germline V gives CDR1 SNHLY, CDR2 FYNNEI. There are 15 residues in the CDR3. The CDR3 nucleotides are TGTGCCAGCACACGGGCTAGCGGGATCGCCGGGGAGCTGTTTTTT. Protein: CASTRASGIAGELFF.